This is a list of T cell receptor beta chains from one sample in a study of blood T cell repertoires in COVID-19. Measured with immunoSEQ multiplex PCR; TCRdb has only the in-frame clones, and not every one. The sample consists of 260,000 or so clones, roughly 88% of them appearing once. What was sequenced was PBMCs or T cells enriched from blood (not recorded which). Receptors originate from a woman aged 40 to 49 with acute COVID-19. The CDR3 runs from the conserved cysteine through the conserved F or W. D genes are given only for firm matches. Clone sizes are given selectively: once, few, many, or a class where the clone is expanded.

TRBD1,.,TRBV28,TRBJ1-5,CASSGQIGTALNQPQHF,TGTGCCAGCAGTGGCCAAATTGGGACAGCACTCAATCAGCCCCAGCATTTT
TRBD1,few,TRBV6-5,TRBJ1-5,CASRKDRVGNQPQHF,TGTGCCAGCCGAAAAGACAGGGTCGGCAATCAGCCCCAGCATTTT
.,.,TRBV9,TRBJ1-2,CASSTRLQGGGGYTF,TGTGCCAGCAGCACACGACTACAGGGTGGTGGTGGCTACACCTTC
.,.,TRBV2,TRBJ1-5,CASSPAGQPQHF,TGTGCCAGCAGTCCGGCGGGTCAGCCCCAGCATTTT
TRBD2,.,TRBV6-4,TRBJ2-1,CASSDRSGSPYNEQFF,TGTGCCAGCAGTGACCGTAGCGGGAGCCCCTACAATGAGCAGTTCTTC
TRBD1,.,TRBV6-2/TRBV6-3,TRBJ1-6,CASSYGRGPTGSPLHF,TGTGCCAGCAGTTACGGCAGGGGGCCGACTGGGTCACCCCTCCACTTT
.,once,TRBV27,TRBJ2-1,CASSLIQGPNEQFF,TGTGCCAGCAGTTTAATCCAGGGGCCCAATGAGCAGTTCTTC
TRBD1,.,TRBV7-9,TRBJ1-2,CASSLTPGQGVHGYTF,TGTGCCAGCAGCTTAACCCCGGGACAGGGTGTCCATGGCTACACCTTC
TRBD1,.,TRBV7-9,TRBJ1-1,CASSYTTGADTEAFF,TGTGCCAGCAGCTATACGACAGGGGCGGACACTGAAGCTTTCTTT
.,.,TRBV19,TRBJ2-4,CASSIAATGSANIQYF,TGTGCCAGTAGTATTGCAGCCACAGGGTCGGCAAACATTCAGTACTTC
.,.,TRBV7-9,TRBJ1-1,CASSRLFDYYMNTEAFF,TGTGCCAGCAGCCGATTATTCGATTACTATATGAACACTGAAGCTTTCTTT
.,.,TRBV3-1/TRBV3-2,TRBJ1-1,CASSLSGEAFF,TGTGCCAGCAGCCTTTCCGGTGAAGCTTTCTTT
TRBD1,.,TRBV30,TRBJ2-6,CAWSGQGALGANVLTF,TGTGCCTGGAGTGGACAGGGAGCTCTCGGGGCCAACGTCCTGACTTTC
.,.,TRBV6-5,TRBJ1-3,CASSQIESSGNTIYF,TGTGCCAGCAGTCAAATTGAGAGCTCTGGAAACACCATATATTTT
TRBD1,once,TRBV19,TRBJ1-5,CASRSIQGDRQPQHF,TGTGCCAGTAGATCGATACAGGGGGATCGGCAGCCCCAGCATTTT
TRBD2,.,TRBV24-1,TRBJ2-3,CATSGTSGIYTDTQYF,TGTGCCACCAGTGGGACTAGCGGGATTTACACAGATACGCAGTATTTT
TRBD1,.,TRBV18,TRBJ1-1,CASSPRERQGEAFF,TGTGCCAGCTCACCACGAGAGAGACAGGGAGAAGCTTTCTTT
TRBD2,.,TRBV29-1,TRBJ2-5,CSVETGGKTQYF,TGCAGCGTTGAAACGGGAGGGAAGACCCAGTACTTC
.,.,TRBV5-1,TRBJ1-2,CASSLDNPYYGYTF,TGCGCCAGCAGCTTGGACAATCCCTACTATGGCTACACCTTC
.,.,TRBV5-3,TRBJ1-5,CARSLRTKRNQPQHF,TGTGCCAGAAGCTTGAGGACAAAACGCAATCAGCCCCAGCATTTT
.,.,TRBV6-4,TRBJ1-6,CASSDGGGPDSPLHF,TGTGCCAGCAGTGACGGGGGGGGGCCGGACTCACCCCTCCACTTT
TRBD1,.,TRBV27,TRBJ2-1,CASSSRDRGSPSSYNEQFF,TGTGCCAGCAGTTCGCGGGACAGGGGATCCCCGAGCTCCTACAATGAGCAGTTCTTC
.,.,TRBV3-1/TRBV3-2,TRBJ1-1,CASSHRSRVGTEAFF,TGTGCCAGCAGCCATCGATCGAGGGTTGGCACTGAAGCTTTCTTT
.,few,TRBV7-2,TRBJ1-5,CASSLDGLVDQPQHF,TGTGCCAGCAGCTTAGACGGGTTGGTAGATCAGCCCCAGCATTTT
.,.,TRBV5-1,TRBJ1-1,CASSLVWAVGTEAFF,TGCGCCAGCAGCTTGGTTTGGGCTGTTGGGACTGAAGCTTTCTTT
.,.,TRBV20-1,TRBJ2-7,CSASDPFYEQYF,TGCAGTGCTAGTGATCCCTTTTACGAGCAGTACTTC
.,.,TRBV27,TRBJ1-1,CASSSRARAFF,TGTGCCAGCAGTTCGAGGGCGCGAGCTTTCTTT
TRBD2,.,TRBV7-2,TRBJ2-1,CASSPRGSGRSHNEQFF,TGTGCCAGCAGCCCCCGGGGTAGCGGGAGGTCCCACAATGAGCAGTTCTTC
.,.,TRBV12-3/TRBV12-4,TRBJ1-5,CASTGWGNQPQHF,TGTGCCAGCACGGGGTGGGGCAATCAGCCCCAGCATTTT
TRBD1,.,TRBV5-1,TRBJ1-1,CASSLGQGAWGTEAFF,TGCGCCAGCAGCTTGGGACAGGGGGCATGGGGCACTGAAGCTTTCTTT
.,.,TRBV29-1,TRBJ2-1,CSVDRNEQFF,TGCAGCGTTGATCGCAATGAGCAGTTCTTC
.,.,TRBV25-1,TRBJ2-3,CASTPGQPTDTQYF,TGTGCCAGCACCCCTGGCCAACCCACAGATACGCAGTATTTT
.,.,TRBV5-1,TRBJ1-1,CASSPVQGDTEAFF,TGCGCCAGCAGCCCGGTGCAGGGCGACACTGAAGCTTTCTTT
.,once,TRBV3-1/TRBV3-2,TRBJ1-2,CASSQAGRESGYTF,TGTGCCAGCAGCCAAGCTGGTCGAGAGAGTGGCTACACCTTC
.,once,TRBV28,TRBJ1-1,CASSLSGVGAEAFF,TGTGCCAGCAGTTTATCGGGGGTGGGCGCTGAAGCTTTCTTT
.,.,TRBV29-1,TRBJ1-3,CSVEQVHTIYF,TGCAGCGTGGAACAGGTTCACACCATATATTTT
.,few,TRBV25-1,TRBJ1-1,CGSRNGPEAFF,TGTGGCTCCAGAAATGGGCCGGAAGCTTTCTTT
TRBD2,.,TRBV6-5,TRBJ2-1,CASSYQGLAALEQFF,TGTGCCAGCAGTTATCAGGGACTAGCGGCCCTTGAGCAGTTCTTC
.,.,TRBV12-3/TRBV12-4,TRBJ2-5,CASSWGSETQYF,TGTGCCAGCAGCTGGGGCTCAGAGACCCAGTACTTC